The 29 T cell receptor beta chains reported below all come from one sample, sequenced in a study of human T cells and chemical hapten exposure (TCRdb year 2021). The library was prepared using RACE. The listed sequencing device is NextSeq 500. The raw public data were reprocessed by TCRdb itself: fastp quality trimming at Q25, MiXCR clonotype calling, in-frame beta chains only. Merged by CDR3 protein, the rows form single entries marked with the most common genes and DNA. The sample records approximately 80,000 distinct CDR3 sequences, about a tenth of which are singletons. 2% to 2.5% of the sample is taken by the ten largest. The sample's time point label is to be understood as: patch test 2, 6 weeks after DPC sensitization. Taken with the paper, the label for treatment or condition translates to: therapeutic diphenylcyclopropenone sensitization with weekly scalp DPC. This specimen consisted of whole blood, obtained in connection with sensitization to the hapten diphenylcyclopropenone (DPC). The receptors were sampled from a woman aged 25 to 39 with alopecia areata. Some clones in this sample may be carry-over from other donors' samples.

This rearrangement joins TRBV7-9 to TRBJ2-3, with 8 bases fitting TRBD2. V dropped 5 bases and J dropped 1; count of bases not matched to a gene: 8. CDR1 is SEHNR, CDR2 FQNEAQ, per germline (reference sequence). The CDR3 contains 16 residues. The CDR3 nucleotides read TGTGCCAGCAGCCCCTACGGTAGCGGGGGCACAGATACGCAGTATTTT. This codes for CASSPYGSGGTDTQYF.

The chain employs TRBV1 and TRBJ2-7. TRBV1 is deemed a pseudogene. The CDR3 covers 13 residues. The CDR3 sequence: CTSSPTVLDEQYF. The CDR3 nucleotides read TGCACCAGCAGCCCGACTGTTCTGGACGAGCAGTACTTC.

This clonotype showed up many times. V is TRBV28 and J is TRBJ2-2; 10 bases align to TRBD2. The CDR3 length is 15 residues. The trim removed 3 bases at V and 7 bases at J, leaving 5 bases unmatched. CDR1 and CDR2 from the germline V gene are MDHEN and SYDVKM. CDR3 protein: CASSFAASGSGELFF. CDR3 nucleotides: TGTGCCAGCAGTTTTGCGGCTAGCGGGAGCGGGGAGCTGTTTTTT.

In its sample, this clonotype was seen a few times. The chain combines TRBV9 with TRBJ2-7, with D maybe TRBD2 (5 bases). CDR3 length: 15 residues. The germline gives CDR1 SGDLS, CDR2 YYNGEE. V was pared by 3 bases and J by 5 bases, with 18 bases between. The DNA for the CDR3 is TGTGCCAGCAGCGCCGTAGCGCGGCCGCACCACGAGCAGTACTTC. This translates into CASSAVARPHHEQYF.

J is TRBJ2-7 and V is TRBV5-1; 9 bases agree with TRBD1. Germline CDR1 SGHRS, CDR2 YFSETQ. The CDR3 totals 16 residues. J was trimmed by 7 bases and V by 1 base; bases with no gene match: 12. CDR3 nucleotides: TGCGCCAGCAGCTTGATATCCGGGACAGGGTTCGGAGAGCAGTACTTC. It encodes CASSLISGTGFGEQYF.

In this sample, this clonotype turned up many times. The chain carries TRBV29-1 and TRBJ2-5; D unresolved. This CDR3 region has 11 residues. The germline V gene has CDR1 SQVTM and CDR2 ANQGSEA. Trimming took off 4 bases at V and 4 bases at J, with 7 bases between the two ends. Here the CDR3 reads CSVAPGETQYF. CDR3 nucleotides: TGCAGCGTTGCCCCGGGAGAGACCCAGTACTTC.

J is TRBJ2-3 and V is TRBV7-2, with TRBD2 matching 8 bases. In germline, CDR1 is SGHTA, CDR2 FQGNSA. The junction had 7 bases not matched to a gene; V was cut back by 3 bases and J by 8 bases. This CDR3 contains 14 residues. The CDR3 here is CASSFTSGVVTQYF. CDR3 bases: TGTGCCAGCAGCTTTACTAGCGGTGTGGTTACGCAGTATTTT.

This clonotype showed up just a few times. This chain links TRBV18 with TRBJ2-2; D remains ambiguous. Germline loops: CDR1 KGHSH, CDR2 LQKENI. V shed 1 base and J shed 4 bases, with 7 bases lying between them. This CDR3 has 14 amino acids. CDR3 coding DNA: TGTGCCAGCTCACCACAAACCGCCACCGGGGAGCTGTTTTTT. Translation: CASSPQTATGELFF.

This clonotype was picked up many times. V gene TRBV13 combines with J gene TRBJ1-1; a weak D match, TRBD1 (5 bases). V gave up 3 bases and J gave up 4 bases, with 15 bases separating them. The germline gives CDR1 PRHDT, CDR2 FYEKMQ (reference sequence). The CDR3 contains 15 residues. CDR3: CASSFRQGALTEAFF. Written as DNA, the CDR3 is TGTGCCAGCAGCTTCCGCCAGGGAGCTCTCACTGAAGCTTTCTTT. Using reference TRBV13 and TRBJ1-1 for the parts outside the CDR3, the full variable domain is AAGVIQSPRHLIKEKRETATLKCYPIPRHDTVYWYQQGPGQDPQFLISFYEKMQSDKGSIPDRFSAQQFSDYHSELNMSSLELGDSALYFCASSFRQGALTEAFFGQGTRLTVV.

This clonotype came up a few times. The V gene is TRBV29-1, the J gene TRBJ2-1; 13 bases align to TRBD2. The J segment lost 6 bases and the V segment lost 0 bases, leaving 5 bases of the junction unmatched. This CDR3 is built from 16 residues. Per the germline V gene, CDR1 is SQVTM and CDR2 is ANQGSEA. The CDR3 nucleotides read TGCAGCGTTGAAGATGGGACTAGCGGGGTTGTCAATGAGCAGTTCTTC. Its translation: CSVEDGTSGVVNEQFF.

Comment on this clonotype: With a much larger clone just one base away, this may be a read error. Because it lacks the conserved phenylalanine or tryptophan at the end, this CDR3 is likely a read error. The chain uses TRBV13 and TRBJ1-1; the D gene is possibly TRBD1 (5 bases). The CDR3 has 14 residues. Per germline, CDR1 PRHDT and CDR2 FYEKMQ (reference sequence). V dropped 6 bases and J dropped 0 bases, with 11 bases sitting between them. The CDR3: CASSYGTVNTEAFL. The CDR3 DNA follows: TGTGCCAGCAGTTATGGGACGGTGAACACTGAAGCTTTCCTT.

In this sample, this clonotype turned up many times. The CDR3 region has the DNA TGTGCCAGCTCACCACGGGAGACAGGGTCCTATAATTCACCCCTCCACTTT. It yields the protein CASSPRETGSYNSPLHF. The chain couples TRBV18 to TRBJ1-6, with TRBD1 matching 7 bases. Germline lookup yields CDR1 KGHSH and CDR2 LQKENI. The V gene end was trimmed by 1 base and the J gene end by 1 base; junction bases not matched to a gene: 4. The CDR3 spans 17 residues.

This clonotype came up a few times. The chain uses TRBV3-1 and TRBJ1-5; D unresolved. CDR3 size: 12 residues. V lost 4 bases and J 9 bases, leaving 10 bases between the germline ends. Germline V lookup: CDR1 LGHDT, CDR2 YNNKEL (reference sequence). CDR3: CASSPTLGPQHF. CDR3 in DNA: TGTGCCAGCAGCCCGACCCTTGGGCCCCAGCATTTT.

This clonotype was observed a handful of times. The CDR3 loop reads CASSPLKDRDGYTF. CDR3 bases: TGTGCCAGCTCACCCCTCAAAGACAGGGATGGCTACACCTTC. The chain has TRBV18 and TRBJ1-2, with 7 bases aligning to TRBD1. There are 14 residues in the CDR3. CDR1 KGHSH and CDR2 LQKENI come from the germline V gene. The V segment lost 3 bases and the J segment 6 bases; nucleotides outside the gene matches: 7. Supplemented by reference TRBV18 and TRBJ1-2, the full variable domain reads NAGVMQNPRHLVRRRGQEARLRCSPMKGHSHVYWYRQLPEEGLKFMVYLQKENIIDESGMPKERFSAEFPKEGPSILRIQQVVRGDSAAYFCASSPLKDRDGYTFGSGTRLTVV.

This clonotype was counted between two and nine times. The rearrangement joins TRBV4-2 to TRBJ1-1; D uncertain. V was trimmed by 1 base and J by 1 base, leaving 10 bases between them. CDR1 and CDR2 (germline): LGHNA, YNFKEQ. The CDR3 runs to 15 residues. CDR3 in amino acids: CASSQGIRGNTEAFF. CDR3 nucleotides: TGTGCCAGCAGCCAAGGGATCCGGGGGAACACTGAAGCTTTCTTT.

This clonotype occurred many times. V usage is TRBV24-1 and J usage is TRBJ2-2; D is unresolved. This CDR3 spans 15 amino acids. From germline, CDR1 is KGHDR and CDR2 SFDVKD. Trimming pared 4 bases from V and 2 bases from J, leaving 10 bases between. The CDR3 here is CATSEAGANTGELFF. In DNA form, the CDR3 reads TGTGCCACCAGTGAGGCAGGCGCTAACACCGGGGAGCTGTTTTTT.

At least ten counts were recorded for this clonotype. The chain uses TRBV20-1 and TRBJ2-2; D call uncertain. The CDR3 has 15 residues. Germline V gene sequence: CDR1 DFQATT, CDR2 SNEGSKA (reference sequence). Between the trimmed V and J ends, which lost 3 bases and 6 bases, there was a span of 17 bases. As DNA, the CDR3 is TGCAGTGCTAGGGTCTCAGGCCGGAAAGCCGGGGAGCTGTTTTTT. Amino acid sequence: CSARVSGRKAGELFF.

The chain joins TRBV6-6 to TRBJ1-1, with D perhaps matching TRBD1 (5 bases). V shed 7 bases and J shed 0 bases, with 15 bases lying between them. CDR3 length: 15 amino acids. Germline V gives CDR1 MNHNY, CDR2 SVGAGI (reference sequence). The CDR3 region has the DNA TGTGCCAGCATTCTAGGGGCAGGGCTGAACACTGAAGCTTTCTTT. Its protein is CASILGAGLNTEAFF.

In regard to this clonotype: A much larger clone is a single base away; this may be a read error. The V gene is TRBV28, the J gene TRBJ2-7; TRBD1 matches 8 bases. The germline CDR1 and CDR2 sequences are MDHEN and SYDVKM. The CDR3 totals 14 residues. The CDR3 loop reads CVSSPPGQEYEQYF. DNA of the CDR3: TGTGTCAGCAGCCCCCCGGGACAGGAGTACGAGCAGTACTTC.

This clonotype was observed many times. The V gene is TRBV9, the J gene TRBJ2-2; possibly TRBD2 for D (6 bases). Germline V lookup: CDR1 SGDLS, CDR2 YYNGEE. V dropped 3 bases and J dropped 2 bases, with 23 bases sitting between them. The CDR3 length is 19 residues. Written as DNA, the CDR3 is TGTGCCAGCAGCGCACCGCCCGGGATAGCGGAAACTAACACCGGGGAGCTGTTTTTT. This codes for CASSAPPGIAETNTGELFF.

This clonotype appeared a single time. This chain joins TRBV4-3 and TRBJ1-1, with 7 bases fitting TRBD1. The ends lost 3 bases at V and 2 bases at J; junction bases unmatched: 6. The germline CDR1 and CDR2 sequences are LGHNA and YSLEER. The CDR3 has 15 residues. CDR3 region: CASSQGTAGNTEAFF. As DNA, the CDR3 is TGCGCCAGCAGCCAGGGGACAGCCGGAAACACTGAAGCTTTCTTT.

In this sample, this clonotype turned up a few times. This chain links TRBV4-1 with TRBJ1-5; D uncertain. V gave up 0 bases and J gave up 5 bases, with 11 bases separating them. CDR1 and CDR2 (germline): MGHRA, YSYEKL. The CDR3 is made up of 15 amino acids. The CDR3 loop is CASSQDSGLYQPQHF. The CDR3, as DNA: TGCGCCAGCAGCCAAGATAGCGGGTTGTATCAGCCCCAGCATTTT.

This clonotype has only a few counts. This chain connects TRBV18 to TRBJ1-2; no clear D gene. The CDR3 runs to 17 residues. Germline V gives CDR1 KGHSH, CDR2 LQKENI. V lost 2 bases and J 1 base, leaving 17 bases between the germline ends. Written as DNA, the CDR3 is TGTGCCAGCTCACCAAGTCCTCGACGGATCAGTAACTATGGCTACACCTTC. It is translated as CASSPSPRRISNYGYTF.

The gene calls are TRBV29-1 and TRBJ2-1; either TRBD1 or TRBD2 may fit D (5 bases each). This CDR3 is 13 amino acids long. Germline lookup yields CDR1 SQVTM and CDR2 ANQGSEA. CDR3 loop: CSHGGAPSSEQFF. The DNA of the CDR3 is TGCTCTCATGGGGGTGCTCCCTCCAGTGAGCAGTTCTTC.

This clonotype occurred many times. The chain joins TRBV7-8 to TRBJ2-1; no definite D call. Between the trimmed V and J ends, which lost 1 base and 1 base, there was a span of 11 bases. The CDR3 covers 16 residues. Germline V gives CDR1 SGHVS, CDR2 FQNEAQ. The CDR3 nucleotides are TGTGCCAGCAGCTTAGTGGGCAGTAGGTCCTACAATGAGCAGTTCTTC. This encodes CASSLVGSRSYNEQFF.

Many counts were recorded for this clonotype. This chain uses TRBV29-1 with TRBJ2-1; D remains ambiguous. The germline V gene encodes CDR1 SQVTM and CDR2 ANQGSEA. CDR3 length equals 12 residues. Trimming removed 7 bases from V and 7 bases from J, with 14 bases in between. The CDR3 sequence is CSAPTGRNEQFF. The CDR3, as DNA: TGCAGCGCCCCCACCGGAAGGAATGAGCAGTTCTTC.

This clonotype was picked up many times. This chain's CDR3 is CSVEDRGYDKNIQYF. DNA of the CDR3: TGCAGCGTTGAAGACAGGGGGTACGACAAAAACATTCAGTACTTC. This chain uses TRBV29-1 with TRBJ2-4, with 7 nucleotides matching TRBD1. Germline V gives CDR1 SQVTM, CDR2 ANQGSEA. The CDR3 runs to 15 residues. The V and J ends lost 0 bases and 3 bases, in that order; junction bases with no gene match: 5.

This clonotype was detected ten times or more. The V call is TRBV18, the J call TRBJ1-2; D is unresolved. Germline lookup yields CDR1 KGHSH and CDR2 LQKENI. The CDR3 loop spans 13 amino acids. V shed 4 bases and J shed 3 bases, with 9 bases lying between them. As DNA, the CDR3 is TGTGCCAGCTCACAAGGAGCTGACTATGGCTACACCTTC. Amino acids: CASSQGADYGYTF.

This clonotype was observed many times. The chain links TRBV28 to TRBJ1-1; D is possibly TRBD1 (6 bases). Trimming cost V 6 bases and J 3 bases, with 11 bases left between them. The germline V gene encodes CDR1 MDHEN and CDR2 SYDVKM. This CDR3 spans 13 amino acids. The chain's CDR3 is CASRHREYTEAFF. The DNA of the CDR3 is TGTGCCAGCAGACACAGGGAGTACACTGAAGCTTTCTTT.